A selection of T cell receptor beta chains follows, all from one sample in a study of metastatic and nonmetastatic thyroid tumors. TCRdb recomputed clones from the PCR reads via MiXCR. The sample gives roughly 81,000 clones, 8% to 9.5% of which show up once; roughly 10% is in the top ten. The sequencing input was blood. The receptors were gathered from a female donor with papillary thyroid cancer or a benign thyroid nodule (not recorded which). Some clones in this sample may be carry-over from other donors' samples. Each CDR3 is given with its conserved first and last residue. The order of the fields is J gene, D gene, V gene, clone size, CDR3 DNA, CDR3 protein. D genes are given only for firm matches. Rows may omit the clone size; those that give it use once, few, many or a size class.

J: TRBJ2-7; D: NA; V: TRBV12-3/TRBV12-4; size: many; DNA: TGTGCCAGCAGTTTTGACAGTACCTACGAGCAGTACTTC; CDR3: CASSFDSTYEQYF
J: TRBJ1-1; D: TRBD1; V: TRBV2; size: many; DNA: TGTGCCAGCAACGACAGGGTGAACACTGAAGCTTTCTTT; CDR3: CASNDRVNTEAFF
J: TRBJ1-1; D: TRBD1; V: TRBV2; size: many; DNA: TGTGCCAGCAGTGTAATGGACAGGACTACAGAAGCTTTCTTT; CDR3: CASSVMDRTTEAFF
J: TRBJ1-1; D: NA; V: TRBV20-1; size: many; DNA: TGCAGTGCGCCGCCAATTGGGCTGAACACTGAAGCTTTCTTT; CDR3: CSAPPIGLNTEAFF
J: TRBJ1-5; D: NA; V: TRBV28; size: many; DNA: TGTGCCAGCATATCTGGGGGGCAGCCCCAGCATTTT; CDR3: CASISGGQPQHF
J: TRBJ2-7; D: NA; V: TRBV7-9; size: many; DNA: TGTGCCAGCAGCCTACCGGGATCCTCCTACGAGCAGTACTTC; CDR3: CASSLPGSSYEQYF
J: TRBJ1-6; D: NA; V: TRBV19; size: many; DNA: TGTGCCAGTACCCTTCGTGGGGTCGGAAATTCACCCCTCCACTTT; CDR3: CASTLRGVGNSPLHF
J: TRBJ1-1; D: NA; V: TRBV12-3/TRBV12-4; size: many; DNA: TGTGCCAGCAGACCTCCTACAACTCCTAGGGGCACAAACACTGAAGCTTTCTTT; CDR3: CASRPPTTPRGTNTEAFF
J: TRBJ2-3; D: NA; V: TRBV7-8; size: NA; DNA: TGTGCCAGCAGCCCCCGTTCTCCGATAGATGAGCAGTATTTT; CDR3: CASSPRSPIDEQYF
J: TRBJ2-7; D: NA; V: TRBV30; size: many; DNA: TGTGCCTGGGCAGAATCCCTCAACGAGCAGTACTTC; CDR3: CAWAESLNEQYF
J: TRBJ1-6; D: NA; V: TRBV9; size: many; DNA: TGTGCCAGCACAGGACCGAATTCACCCCTCCACTTT; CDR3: CASTGPNSPLHF
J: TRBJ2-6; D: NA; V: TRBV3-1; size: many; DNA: TGTGCCAGCACCCCGGCTTTCTCTGGGGCCAACGTCCTGACTTTC; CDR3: CASTPAFSGANVLTF
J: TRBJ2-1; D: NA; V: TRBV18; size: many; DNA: TGTGCCAGCTCACCACGATTGGCAGGGGGGAACAATGAGCAGTTCTTC; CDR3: CASSPRLAGGNNEQFF
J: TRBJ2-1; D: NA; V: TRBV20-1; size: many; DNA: TGCAGTGCTACTCTCCCGTCTCTCAATGAGCAGTTCTTC; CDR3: CSATLPSLNEQFF
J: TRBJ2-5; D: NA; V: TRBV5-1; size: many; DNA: TGCGCCAGCAGCTTTGATCCGGGGACCCAGTACTTC; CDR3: CASSFDPGTQYF
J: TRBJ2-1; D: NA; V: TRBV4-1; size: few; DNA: TGCGCCAGCAGCCAAGTGGATATGATGTCCTACAATGAGCAGTTCTTC; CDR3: CASSQVDMMSYNEQFF
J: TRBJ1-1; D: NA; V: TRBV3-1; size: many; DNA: TGTGCCAGCAGCCCTATGGACAGGAACACTGAAGCTTTCTTT; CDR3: CASSPMDRNTEAFF
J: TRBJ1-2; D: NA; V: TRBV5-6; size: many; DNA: TGTGCCAGCAGCTTAATAGGGTCTGAAAACTATGGCTACACCTTC; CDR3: CASSLIGSENYGYTF
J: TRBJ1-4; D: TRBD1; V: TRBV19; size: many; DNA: TGTGCCAGTAGTATCTGGACAGGCCAGAAAGAAAAACTGTTTTTT; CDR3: CASSIWTGQKEKLFF
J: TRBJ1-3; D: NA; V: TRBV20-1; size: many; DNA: TGCAGTGCTAGAGACACCGACTCTGGAAACACCATATATTTT; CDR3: CSARDTDSGNTIYF
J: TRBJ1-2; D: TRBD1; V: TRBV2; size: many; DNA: TGTGCCAGCAGTGCGAGTATGACAGGGGGCCGTGGCTACACCTTC; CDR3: CASSASMTGGRGYTF
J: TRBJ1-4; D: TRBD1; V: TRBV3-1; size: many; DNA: TGTGCCAGCAGCCCACGGGACAGGGGTAAAAAACTGTTTTTT; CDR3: CASSPRDRGKKLFF
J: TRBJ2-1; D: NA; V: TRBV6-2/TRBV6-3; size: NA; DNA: TGTGCCAGCAGTCCGGAACCGGGACGGAACTACAATGAGCAGTTCTTC; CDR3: CASSPEPGRNYNEQFF
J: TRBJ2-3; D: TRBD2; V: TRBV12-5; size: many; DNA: TGTGCTAGTGGGCGGGGGAATCCCACAGATACGCAGTATTTT; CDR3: CASGRGNPTDTQYF
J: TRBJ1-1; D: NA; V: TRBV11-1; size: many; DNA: TGTGCCAGCAGGTCCGGGACACGGGAGTTGCACACTGAAGCTTTCTTT; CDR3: CASRSGTRELHTEAFF
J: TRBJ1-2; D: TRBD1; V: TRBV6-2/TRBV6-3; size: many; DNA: TGTGCCAGCAGTTACCCGGGGACAGCTAGGGGCTACACCTTC; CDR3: CASSYPGTARGYTF
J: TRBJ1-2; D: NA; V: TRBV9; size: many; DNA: TGTGCCAGCAGCCCCGAAGCACAGGCCATCTATGGCTACACCTTC; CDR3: CASSPEAQAIYGYTF
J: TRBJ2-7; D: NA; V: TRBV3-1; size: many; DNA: TGTGCCAGCAGCCAAGGGGGCGAGCAGTACTTC; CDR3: CASSQGGEQYF
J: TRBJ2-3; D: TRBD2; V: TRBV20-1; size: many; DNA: TGCAGTGCGGAAATACTAGCGGGGGTCACAGATACGCAGTATTTT; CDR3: CSAEILAGVTDTQYF
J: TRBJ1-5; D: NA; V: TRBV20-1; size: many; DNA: TGCAGTGCTTCCCATGGTAGTAGCAATCAGCCCCAGCATTTT; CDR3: CSASHGSSNQPQHF
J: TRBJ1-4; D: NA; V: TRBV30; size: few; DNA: TGTGCCTGGACTCGCGGACAGCGGCGGGAAGAAAAACTGTTTTTT; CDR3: CAWTRGQRREEKLFF
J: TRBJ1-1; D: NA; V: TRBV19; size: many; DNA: TGTGCCAGTAGTACCTTGGACAGCTGGAACACTGAAGCTTTCTTT; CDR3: CASSTLDSWNTEAFF
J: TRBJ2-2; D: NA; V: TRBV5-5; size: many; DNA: TGTGCCAGCAGCTTGTACATCACCGGGGAGCTGTTTTTT; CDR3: CASSLYITGELFF
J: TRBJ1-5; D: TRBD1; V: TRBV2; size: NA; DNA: TGTGCCAGCAACCGATGGGACAGTGGACTCAATCAGCCCCAGCATTTT; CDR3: CASNRWDSGLNQPQHF
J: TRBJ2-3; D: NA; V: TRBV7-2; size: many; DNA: TGTGCCAGCAGCCCCCGGGCGGCTTCTCTCACAGATACGCAGTATTTT; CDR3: CASSPRAASLTDTQYF
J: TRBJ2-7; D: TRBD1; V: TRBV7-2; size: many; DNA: TGTGCCAGCAGTTGGGACAGGGCTTACGAGCAGTACTTC; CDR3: CASSWDRAYEQYF
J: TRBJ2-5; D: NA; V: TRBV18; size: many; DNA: TGTGCCAGCTCACCCGGCCTGAAAGAGACCCAGTACTTC; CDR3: CASSPGLKETQYF
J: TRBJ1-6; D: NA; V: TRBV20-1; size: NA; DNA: TGTAGTGCTAGAGATCTCGGGCAGGATAATTCACCCCTCCACTTT; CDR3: CSARDLGQDNSPLHF
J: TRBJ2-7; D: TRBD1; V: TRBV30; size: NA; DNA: TGTGCCTGGAGTCGGGGGACAGGCTCCTACGAGCAGTACTTC; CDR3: CAWSRGTGSYEQYF